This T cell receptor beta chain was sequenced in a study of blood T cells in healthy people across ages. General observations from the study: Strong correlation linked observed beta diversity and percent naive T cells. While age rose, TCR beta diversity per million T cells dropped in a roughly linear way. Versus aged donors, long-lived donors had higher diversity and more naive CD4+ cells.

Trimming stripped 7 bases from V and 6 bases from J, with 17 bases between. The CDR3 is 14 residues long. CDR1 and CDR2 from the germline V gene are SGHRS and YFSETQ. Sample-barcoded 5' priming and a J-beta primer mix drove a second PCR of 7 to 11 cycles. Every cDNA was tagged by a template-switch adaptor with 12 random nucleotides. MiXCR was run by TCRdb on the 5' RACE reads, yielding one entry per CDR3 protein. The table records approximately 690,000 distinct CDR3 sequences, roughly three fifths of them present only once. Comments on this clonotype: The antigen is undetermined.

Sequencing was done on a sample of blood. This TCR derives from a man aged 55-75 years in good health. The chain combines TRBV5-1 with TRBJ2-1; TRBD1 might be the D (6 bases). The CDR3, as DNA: TGCGCCAGCTGTATTGGACAGCTCCCCAATGAGCAGTTCTTC. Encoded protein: CASCIGQLPNEQFF.